What follows are 19 T cell receptor beta chains derived from one specimen sequenced in a study of control samples from healthy donors and cancer patients. Profiling relied on immunoSEQ multiplex PCR, and the TCRdb table lists in-frame clones only, not all of them. The table includes some 96,000 clones, over 90% detected once. The sequenced material came from blood. Receptors were obtained from a man in his late teens or twenties in good health.

This chain uses TRBV27 with TRBJ1-5; D is possibly TRBD1 (5 bases). Germline CDR1 reads MNHEY; CDR2 reads SMNVEV (reference sequence). Trimming pared 4 bases from V and 5 bases from J, leaving 12 bases between. CDR3 length equals 14 residues. The CDR3 DNA reads TGTGCCAGCAGTTCAGGGATGTTCGATCAGCCCCAGCATTTT. This sequence encodes CASSSGMFDQPQHF.

The V and J genes are TRBV18 and TRBJ1-3, with a tentative D call TRBD1 (6 bases). This CDR3 region has 17 residues. Germline CDR1 reads KGHSH; CDR2 reads LQKENI. With 0 bases removed from V and 4 bases from J, the gap between germline ends came to 16 bases. The CDR3 spells CASSPPPGGRSGNTIYF. In nucleotides, the CDR3 is TGTGCCAGCTCACCACCACCCGGGGGCCGTTCAGGAAACACCATATATTTT.

This clone showed up just once. This chain links TRBV3-1 (or the pseudogene TRBV3-2) with TRBJ2-3; D is uncertain. The length of the CDR3 is 18 residues. Germline assignment: CDR1 LGHDT and CDR2 YNNKEL (reference sequence). V lost 2 bases and J lost 5, with 23 bases in between. CDR3 loop: CASSQSTIIRPRGDTQYF. The CDR3 bases are TGTGCCAGCAGCCAATCTACCATAATTCGGCCCCGTGGAGATACGCAGTATTTT.

V gene TRBV7-6 combines with J gene TRBJ2-1; D is unclear. The CDR3 contains 17 residues. Germline V gene sequence: CDR1 SGHVS, CDR2 FNYEAQ. V gave up 1 base and J gave up 2 bases, with 15 bases separating them. The CDR3 DNA reads as TGTGCCAGCAGCTTAGGAGTTCGGCCGGAAACCTACAATGAGCAGTTCTTC. It translates to CASSLGVRPETYNEQFF.

V is TRBV5-8 and J is TRBJ1-1; D is unclear. Trimming shortened V by 3 bases and J by 3 bases, and 12 bases separated the two germline ends. The CDR3 runs to 14 residues. Germline V gene data show CDR1 as SGHTS and CDR2 as YDEGEE. CDR3 bases: TGTGCCAGCAGCTCCCTTGGGAGGGACACTGAAGCTTTCTTT. Translating it yields CASSSLGRDTEAFF.

The CDR3 sequence is CAWSLLTPGWNYGYTF. The CDR3 nucleotides read TGTGCCTGGAGTCTTTTGACCCCCGGTTGGAACTATGGCTACACCTTC. The chain couples TRBV30 to TRBJ1-2; D uncertain. This CDR3 comprises 16 residues. Trimming left V 2 bases short and J 2 bases short, with 18 bases between. Per germline, CDR1 GTSNPN and CDR2 SVGIG (reference sequence).

The chain links TRBV5-1 to TRBJ2-4; tentatively, D is TRBD1 (6 bases). Trimming pared 1 base from V and 8 bases from J, leaving 22 bases between. Germline lookup yields CDR1 SGHRS and CDR2 YFSETQ. The CDR3 is made up of 17 amino acids. The CDR3, as DNA: TGCGCCAGCAGCTTGATGGGATCGATGGGGGCCCTAGACATTCAGTACTTC. This translates into CASSLMGSMGALDIQYF.

This sequence joins TRBV6-6 and TRBJ1-4, with 7 bases aligning to TRBD1. Germline values: CDR1 MNHNY, CDR2 SVGAGI (reference sequence). This CDR3 contains 14 residues. With V trimmed by 5 bases and J by 6 bases, 6 bases remained unmatched. The DNA for the CDR3 is TGTGCCAGCAGTAGTAGAGGGGGCGATGAAAAACTGTTTTTT. Encoded protein: CASSSRGGDEKLFF.

The V and J genes are TRBV14 and TRBJ2-1; 9 bases agree with TRBD2. Germline V CDR1 and CDR2: SGHDN, FVKESK. Trimming removed 0 bases from V and 8 bases from J; junction bases left unmatched: 17. The CDR3 has 19 residues. Written as DNA, the CDR3 is TGTGCCAGCAGCCAAGAAGGACTACCCAGCGGGGGGCCCCAGCATGAGCAGTTCTTC. Translating gives CASSQEGLPSGGPQHEQFF.

This clone is a singleton in its sample. The rearrangement uses TRBV11-2 and TRBJ1-1; 8 positions agree with TRBD1. The CDR3 runs to 13 residues. Losses at the gene ends were 1 base for V and 5 bases for J; bases not matched to a gene: 0. From germline, CDR1 is SGHAT and CDR2 FQNNGV. CDR3 loop: CASSLGTGTEAFF. The CDR3 region has the DNA TGTGCCAGCAGCTTAGGGACAGGGACTGAAGCTTTCTTT.

A single count supports this clone. The V call is TRBV11-2, the J call TRBJ1-4; the match to TRBD1 covers 7 bases. CDR1 is SGHAT and CDR2 is FQNNGV in the germline V gene. The V segment lost 6 bases and the J segment 4 bases; nucleotides outside the gene matches: 11. This CDR3 is 16 amino acids long. The CDR3, as DNA: TGTGCCAGCAGTCACCCCTCCCGGGACAGTAATGAAAAACTGTTTTTT. Protein product: CASSHPSRDSNEKLFF.

The rearrangement uses TRBV6-1 and TRBJ1-6; 7 bases match TRBD1. Trimming at V came to 2 bases and at J to 8 bases, leaving 6 bases not matched to a gene. Germline lookup yields CDR1 MNHNS and CDR2 SASEGT. The CDR3 contains 15 residues. The CDR3 nucleotides read TGTGCCAGCAGTGAAACAGGGGTTAGTTATTCACCCCTCCACTTT. As protein: CASSETGVSYSPLHF.

The chain joins TRBV7-3 to TRBJ1-2; possible D gene TRBD1, 5 bases. Trimming removed 4 bases at V and 5 bases at J, with 11 bases between. The CDR3 consists of 13 residues. Per germline, CDR1 SGHTA and CDR2 FQGTGA. The CDR3 loop reads CASSYDSLYGYTF. The CDR3 region has the DNA TGTGCCAGCAGCTACGACAGTCTATATGGCTACACCTTC. Based on the CDR3 plus reference TRBV7-3 and TRBJ1-2, the full variable domain is GAGVSQTPSNKVTEKGKYVELRCDPISGHTALYWYRQSLGQGPEFLIYFQGTGAADDSGLPNDRFFAVRPEGSVSTLKIQRTERGDSAVYLCASSYDSLYGYTFGSGTRLTVV.

The rearrangement joins TRBV24-1 to TRBJ2-1; D is possibly TRBD2 (5 bases). The CDR3 has 15 residues. Germline CDR1 and CDR2: KGHDR and SFDVKD. Trimming stripped 4 bases from V and 6 bases from J, with 15 bases between. The CDR3 sequence: CATSDPLVLGNEQFF. The CDR3 nucleotides read TGTGCCACCAGTGACCCACTAGTGCTCGGCAATGAGCAGTTCTTC.

The chain employs TRBV5-5 and TRBJ1-1; D uncertain. Germline values: CDR1 SGHKS, CDR2 YYEKEE (reference sequence). The CDR3 is 12 amino acids. Deletions cut 2 bases from V and 8 bases from J, with 10 bases between. The chain's CDR3 is CASSFLDVEAFF. CDR3 bases: TGTGCCAGCAGCTTTCTAGACGTGGAAGCTTTCTTT.

The V call is TRBV11-2, the J call TRBJ1-2; 8 positions agree with TRBD1. Germline CDR1 is SGHAT and CDR2 is FQNNGV. The J segment lost 3 bases and the V segment lost 6 bases, leaving 6 bases of the junction unmatched. This CDR3 region has 14 residues. The CDR3 region has the DNA TGTGCCAGCAGTCGCACAGGGGGAGACTATGGCTACACCTTC. Amino acids: CASSRTGGDYGYTF.

J is TRBJ2-1 and V is TRBV5-1; possibly TRBD1 for D (6 bases). Germline CDR1 SGHRS, CDR2 YFSETQ. The CDR3 consists of 15 residues. V dropped 5 bases and J dropped 2 bases, with 14 bases sitting between them. CDR3 region: CASRLQGTTYNEQFF. CDR3 coding DNA: TGCGCCAGCAGATTACAGGGCACTACCTACAATGAGCAGTTCTTC.

This clone came up once. The chain links TRBV18 to TRBJ1-2; the match to TRBD1 covers 7 bases. Germline CDR1 KGHSH, CDR2 LQKENI. The CDR3 contains 13 residues. V gave up 6 bases and J gave up 8 bases; unmatched junction bases: 9. CDR3 residues: CASSPDRELGYTF. In DNA, the CDR3 is TGTGCCAGCTCGCCCGACAGGGAGTTAGGCTACACCTTC.

This sequence joins TRBV6-2 or TRBV6-3 and TRBJ2-1; tentatively, D is TRBD2 (6 bases). Germline loops: CDR1 MNHEY, CDR2 SVGEGT. V shed 2 bases and J shed 6 bases, with 23 bases lying between them. The CDR3 is 18 amino acids. CDR3 residues: CASSYRWGNRESGNEQFF. CDR3 sequence (DNA): TGTGCCAGCAGTTACCGTTGGGGGAACCGGGAGTCCGGCAATGAGCAGTTCTTC.